This passage covers 2 T cell receptor beta chains from one sample sequenced in a study of neoadjuvant anti-PD-1 for oral cavity cancer. Some clones are missing from TCRdb's copy, which holds only in-frame ones; the method was immunoSEQ multiplex PCR. The sample carries about 7,000 clones, 74% recorded once. The input for sequencing was PBMCs, taken before nivolumab (anti-PD-1) treatment. The receptor source for this set is a person aged 35-79 years with oral cavity squamous cell carcinoma.

The chain has TRBV5-1 and TRBJ2-1; maybe TRBD1 (9 bases). Looked up from germline, CDR1 is SGHRS and CDR2 is YFSETQ. The CDR3 runs 17 residues. Trimming pared 0 bases from V and 9 bases from J, leaving 22 bases between. The CDR3 DNA follows: TGCGCCAGCAGCTTGGGCGGGGGGACAGGGAAGTTGGTTGAGCAGTTCTTC. It codes for CASSLGGGTGKLVEQFF.

A single count supports this clone. The V gene is TRBV13, the J gene TRBJ2-1, with TRBD1 matching 8 bases. The CDR3 extends over 17 amino acids. Germline assignment: CDR1 PRHDT and CDR2 FYEKMQ (reference sequence). The trim removed 1 base at V and 1 base at J, leaving 6 bases unmatched. The DNA for the CDR3 is TGTGCCAGCAGCTTAGTTCGGACAGGGATATCCTACAATGAGCAGTTCTTC. It translates to CASSLVRTGISYNEQFF. Supplemented by reference TRBV13 and TRBJ2-1, the full variable domain reads AAGVIQSPRHLIKEKRETATLKCYPIPRHDTVYWYQQGPGQDPQFLISFYEKMQSDKGSIPDRFSAQQFSDYHSELNMSSLELGDSALYFCASSLVRTGISYNEQFFGPGTRLTVL.